This TCR beta chain was recovered during a study of T cell responses to AZD1222 COVID-19 vaccine (dated by TCRdb to about 2021). In terms of the full investigation: AZD1222 recipients with second doses at about 4 weeks or about 12 weeks were pooled, because spike-specific TCR depth and breadth did not differ between schedules. TCR sequencing was performed for 230 to 250 trial participants, of whom about 200 were given two doses of AZD1222 and about 25 were given two doses of MenACWY control vaccine. Enrollment into the trials was organized by age into subgroups of 18-55, 56-69 and 70-plus years, and those subgroups contained roughly 140, 27 and 60 TCR-sequenced participants, respectively. Beyond this particular receptor, the publication reports: Conclusions about previously exposed vaccinees are limited, since just five or six AZD1222 recipients were seropositive for SARS-CoV-2 at baseline. Participants were mostly white British, with more females than males. The authors suggested clonal diversity may have been underestimated. The whole spike protein was spanned by vaccine-associated CD4 TCRs, and dominant responses were seen in regions 160-218 and 743-854. After two AZD1222 doses, spike-specific TCR breadth and depth were significantly higher than at day 0 and than in MenACWY recipients. The 56-69-year group was small, and its depth increase did not reach significance, likely because of low power. Reportedly, close to half of the unique spike-specific TCRs recognized epitopes lying outside the regions that are mutated in the B.1.351 and B.1.1.7 variants. Because no day 14 peak-response samples were available, the repertoires could be characterized only after the peak T cell response.

Remarks on this clone: Its specific antigen is unknown. Base qualities are not provided; no much larger clone lies one nucleotide away.

The CDR3 regions of human TCRbeta chains were subjected to immunosequencing. The paper's processing steps were these. TCRs in the repertoires were compared against a reference library of SARS-CoV-2-specific TCRs that had been generated with the MIRA antigen-specificity platform. Breadth was defined as the fraction of unique TCRs that were SARS-CoV-2-associated. Depth was defined as the fraction of total T cells that were SARS-CoV-2-associated. Using the MIRA data, every spike-specific TCR was mapped to the spike region that the TCR reacted to and assigned to either a CD4 or a CD8 class. Log10-transformed breadth and depth values were compared by one-way ANOVA with Sidak's multiple comparisons tests. The source is immuneACCESS, and TCRdb retained only in-frame sequences with V and J called. Part of the clones is not carried over; for the studies checked, unresolved V genes explain less than half of this, and the remainder is unexplained. From that table come the V and J calls and clone size; the DNA was used to work out D and trimming. For this sample the table gives approximately 80,000 clones, of which approximately 90% were detected only once. In total, the top ten clones hold about 28% of the sample.

From the cysteine up to the phenylalanine, the CDR3 has a length of 15 residues. Of all the DNA, just the CDR3 is kept, 45 bases in frame from base 1. According to the germline V gene, CDR1 reads SGHAT and CDR2 reads FQNNGV. Trimming removed 6 bases from V and 3 bases from J; the gene matches leave 5 bases unexplained. The meaning of the sample's time point label: baseline before first vaccination. The vaccinee samples were drawn from two UK trials, COV001 and COV002, one of which was a single-blind randomized controlled phase 2/3 trial testing AZD1222 (ChAdOx1 nCoV-19) in healthy adults. For TCRbeta chain sequencing, PBMC samples were collected from trial participants at day 0 and at day 28 after the second dose.

The rearrangement joined TRBV11-2 to TRBJ2-7; TRBD2 agrees with 13 junctional bases. The TCR originated in an adult in good health. Sequencing used peripheral blood, obtained on day 0 of AZD1222 vaccination. CDR3 sequence: CASSPGLAGLYEQYF. The DNA reads TGTGCCAGCAGTCCGGGACTAGCGGGACTCTACGAGCAGTACTTC.